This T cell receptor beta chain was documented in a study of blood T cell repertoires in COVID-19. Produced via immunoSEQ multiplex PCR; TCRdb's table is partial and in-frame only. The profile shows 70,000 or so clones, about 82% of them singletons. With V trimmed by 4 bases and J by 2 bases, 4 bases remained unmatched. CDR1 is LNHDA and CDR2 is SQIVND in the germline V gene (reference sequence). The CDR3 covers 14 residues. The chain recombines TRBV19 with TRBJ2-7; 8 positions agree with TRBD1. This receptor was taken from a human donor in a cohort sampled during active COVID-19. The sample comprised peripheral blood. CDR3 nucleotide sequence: TGTGCCAGTAGTAGACAGGGGTTAGCCTACGAGCAGTACTTC. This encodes CASSRQGLAYEQYF.